This T cell receptor beta chain was captured by sequencing in a study of CD8 T cells in Susac syndrome (dated by TCRdb to between 2018 and 2021). As for the study more broadly: The study used repertoire sequencing to test whether antigen drove CD8+ T cell activation and differentiation in Susac syndrome.

This clonotype was observed a handful of times. Its antigen is not yet known. Base qualities are not at hand, and no much larger clone is one base apart. Paper-wide results and their limitations: The study acknowledged that relatively few individuals were included in the TCR sequencing and HLA analysis.

CDR1 and CDR2 are drawn from the germline V gene: MDHEN, SYDVKM. Taken from cysteine to phenylalanine, the CDR3 has 15 residues. Solely the CDR3 DNA is kept, with 45 bases framed from the first base. V lost 5 bases and J lost 2 bases, and the count of bases not matched to a germline gene is 8. Peripheral blood CD8+ and CD4+ T cells from healthy donors, Susac syndrome patients and multiple sclerosis patients were profiled using high-throughput TCR beta sequencing. Healthy donors were included as age- and sex-matched controls. Bulk CD8+ and CD4+ T cells were purified by magnetic negative isolation, while CD8+ TEMRA cells were enriched using FACS. Blood was drawn into EDTA tubes, processed within 24 hours, and PBMCs were isolated by density gradient centrifugation. PBMCs intended for TCR sequencing were cryopreserved in liquid nitrogen and were subsequently thawed in a 37 degrees C water bath. A purity of at least 90% was achieved for sorted or isolated CD4+, CD8+ and CD8+ TEMRA cells.

RNA was extracted with the RNeasy kit and roughly 0.5 to 1 ug was reverse transcribed using random hexamers. TCR beta CDR3 regions were amplified with the immunoSEQ multiplex PCR assay covering 54 Vbeta and 13 Jbeta segments. To correct PCR amplification bias, a synthetic template baseline was used for both primer optimization and computational correction. The original pipeline was this. Reads were assigned to V, D and J genes according to IMGT and analyzed in immunoSEQ Analyzer, with only productive sequences retained. Clonality was calculated as one minus the Shannon entropy normalized by log2 of the number of productive unique sequences. Public and private clones were assessed among the 100 most prevalent clones of each patient and control. A clone was defined as Susac-specific if it was absent from the healthy and MS cohorts, from approximately 980 published viral clones and from other ImmuneACCESS disease sequences. The raw public reads went through TCRdb reprocessing: fastp at Q25, MiXCR clone calling, in-frame beta chains kept. Rows are unified per CDR3 protein, each entry keeping the most common DNA and genes. These V and J calls rely on TCRdb rather than the paper's analysis. In all, the sample holds around 140,000 distinct CDR3 sequences, and roughly 94% of those were seen once. Clones ranked in the top ten supply more than 0.065% of the sample.

This receptor was taken from a human donor in good health. Rearrangement joined TRBV28 to TRBJ2-7, with 8 junctional bases fitting TRBD2. Sequencing input: CD4+ T cells from PBMCs. This receptor carries the CDR3 CASSPRGGATYEQYF. The base sequence is TGTGCCAGCAGTCCCCGGGGGGGGGCAACCTACGAGCAGTACTTC.